The 30 T cell receptor beta chains below come from one sample, sequenced in a study of cytomegalovirus exposure and HLA in healthy donors. The PCR contained 60 Vbeta and 13 Jbeta primers. The repertoire was sequenced with immunoSEQ multiplex PCR; TCRdb's copy has only in-frame clones and lacks some. The sample yields some 130,000 clones, less than 85% seen once. The sequenced sample was PBMCs. The receptors originated from a male donor in good health and CMV-seronegative.

The V and J genes are TRBV16 and TRBJ2-4, with D perhaps matching TRBD1 (5 bases). The V gene lost 0 bases and the J gene lost 12 bases, with 18 bases spanning the gap. There are 15 residues in the CDR3. Germline loops: CDR1 KGHSY, CDR2 FQNENV. The CDR3 nucleotides are TGTGCCAGCAGCCAATCGTCAGGCAGGAGCGACAGTCAGTACTTC. The encoded protein is CASSQSSGRSDSQYF.

The chain employs TRBV19 and TRBJ1-4; TRBD1 aligns across 8 bases. V was pared by 5 bases and J by 8 bases, with 7 bases of the junction left unmatched. The CDR3 contains 14 residues. Per the germline V gene, CDR1 is LNHDA and CDR2 is SQIVND (reference sequence). The DNA for the CDR3 is TGTGCCAGTAGTGCGCAGGGGGCTGGGGAAAAACTGTTTTTT. It translates to CASSAQGAGEKLFF.

The chain carries TRBV7-8 and TRBJ1-2; D unclear. Germline assignment: CDR1 SGHVS and CDR2 FQNEAQ. V lost 5 bases and J lost 7, with 14 bases in between. This CDR3 comprises 13 residues. This chain's CDR3 is CASSLQSGGGYTF. CDR3 sequence (DNA): TGTGCCAGCAGCCTACAATCCGGAGGTGGCTACACCTTC.

This clone is a singleton in its sample. Compared with germline, one end of the junction differs, possibly owing to a read error. This chain links TRBV7-2 with TRBJ2-4; tentative D call: TRBD2 (6 bases). Per germline, CDR1 SGHTA and CDR2 FQGNSA. The CDR3 consists of 17 residues. The CDR3 sequence: CASSLVGGELAKNSQYF. CDR3 sequence (DNA): TGTGCCAGCAGCTTAGTAGGCGGGGAACTAGCCAAAAACAGTCAGTACTTC.

The chain couples TRBV30 to TRBJ2-2; 12 nucleotides align to TRBD1. This CDR3 has 16 amino acids. Trimming at V came to 4 bases and at J to 7 bases, leaving 10 bases not matched to a gene. CDR1 is GTSNPN, CDR2 SVGIG, per germline (reference sequence). The CDR3 DNA is TGTGCCTGGAACAATCCGGGACAGGGGGCACACGGGGAGCTGTTTTTT. Encoded protein: CAWNNPGQGAHGELFF.

This sequence joins TRBV7-7 and TRBJ2-1; 9 bases align to TRBD2. This CDR3 has 16 residues. Germline values: CDR1 SSHAT, CDR2 FNYEAQ (reference sequence). J gave up 0 bases and V 2 bases, and 2 bases lay outside the gene matches. As DNA, the CDR3 is TGTGCCAGCAGCTTAATAGCGGGAGCCTCCTACAATGAGCAGTTCTTC. Translating gives CASSLIAGASYNEQFF.

The gene calls are TRBV7-7 and TRBJ1-2; weak D call: TRBD1 (6 bases). Germline V gene data show CDR1 as SSHAT and CDR2 as FNYEAQ (reference sequence). The CDR3 consists of 16 residues. Trimming shortened V by 5 bases and J by 2 bases, and 18 bases separated the two germline ends. The CDR3 loop reads CASSHWGDRMNYGYTF. DNA for the CDR3: TGTGCCAGCAGCCACTGGGGAGACAGGATGAACTATGGCTACACCTTC.

This chain uses TRBV9 with TRBJ2-2; 10 bases map to TRBD2. Germline V gene sequence: CDR1 SGDLS, CDR2 YYNGEE. With V trimmed by 3 bases and J by 2 bases, 10 bases remained unmatched. This CDR3 is built from 18 residues. The CDR3 DNA reads TGTGCCAGCAGCGAGTTCCAGCGGGAGGGCCGAAACACCGGGGAGCTGTTTTTT. As protein: CASSEFQREGRNTGELFF.

This chain joins TRBV15 and TRBJ2-1; 12 nucleotides agree with TRBD2. Losses at the gene ends were 4 bases for V and 5 bases for J; bases not matched to a gene: 3. Looked up from germline, CDR1 is LNHNV and CDR2 is YYDKDF (reference sequence). The CDR3 runs 15 residues. CDR3 coding DNA: TGTGCCACCAGCACCGGACTAGCGGGGAACAATGAGCAGTTCTTC. This translates into CATSTGLAGNNEQFF.

This clone showed up just a few times. In DNA, the CDR3 is TGTGCCAGCAGCGTAGTCGAGGGCGGTCCGGGAAACATTCAGTACTTC. Translation gives CASSVVEGGPGNIQYF. This chain links TRBV9 with TRBJ2-4, with D maybe TRBD2 (5 bases). The CDR3 loop spans 16 amino acids. Trimming took off 0 bases at V and 6 bases at J, with 16 bases between the two ends. Germline loops: CDR1 SGDLS, CDR2 YYNGEE.

This chain links TRBV30 with TRBJ1-5; possible D gene TRBD1, 5 bases. CDR1 is GTSNPN, CDR2 SVGIG, per germline (reference sequence). This CDR3 has 15 amino acids. Between the trimmed V and J ends, which lost 0 bases and 5 bases, there was a span of 14 bases. The CDR3 nucleotides are TGTGCCTGGAGTGTAGATTTTGCGGGGCATCAGCCCCAGCATTTT. This encodes CAWSVDFAGHQPQHF.

This clone ranks as medium-sized. The chain couples TRBV4-2 to TRBJ2-2, with a possible D match to TRBD1 (6 bases). Per the germline V gene, CDR1 is LGHNA and CDR2 is YNFKEQ. Trimming removed 1 base from V and 7 bases from J, with 19 bases in between. CDR3 size: 17 residues. The CDR3 DNA reads as TGTGCCAGCAGCCAAGCACAGGGTCCCGAGTTGGTCGGGGAGCTGTTTTTT. Encoded protein: CASSQAQGPELVGELFF.

This chain connects TRBV7-9 to TRBJ1-2; maybe TRBD1 (5 bases). Germline V lookup: CDR1 SEHNR, CDR2 FQNEAQ (reference sequence). This CDR3 region has 14 residues. Between the trimmed V and J ends, which lost 5 bases and 5 bases, there was a span of 15 bases. This chain's CDR3 is CASSPSLAGYGYTF. Here the CDR3 DNA reads TGTGCCAGCAGCCCCTCCCTGGCAGGGTATGGCTACACCTTC.

The chain carries TRBV19 and TRBJ1-2; D might be TRBD1 (6 bases). This CDR3 contains 15 residues. The V gene lost 6 bases and the J gene lost 2 bases, with 16 bases spanning the gap. Germline V gives CDR1 LNHDA, CDR2 SQIVND (reference sequence). For the CDR3, the DNA is TGTGCCAGTAGGGACAGAGGCATTTTAAACTATGGCTACACCTTC. It translates to CASRDRGILNYGYTF.

The rearrangement links TRBV28 to TRBJ1-4; 7 bases are a match to TRBD1. J was trimmed by 14 bases and V by 4 bases; bases with no gene match: 4. The V gene's germline CDR1 is MDHEN and CDR2 SYDVKM. The CDR3 consists of 11 residues. The CDR3 DNA is TGTGCCAGCAGTTCGACAGGGACCCTGTTTTTT. Amino acids: CASSSTGTLFF.

The chain is built from TRBV4-3 and TRBJ1-2, with unresolved D. CDR3 length: 18 residues. Germline loops: CDR1 LGHNA, CDR2 YSLEER. With 2 bases removed from V and 6 bases from J, the gap between germline ends came to 25 bases. CDR3 coding DNA: TGCGCCAGCAGCCAAAAGAGTATAGGTGGAGGTGGTATTGATGGCTACACCTTC. Its protein is CASSQKSIGGGGIDGYTF.

This clone was observed a single time. At one end the junction does not follow the germline gene, possibly because of a read error. The chain combines TRBV7-3 with TRBJ2-6; weak D call: TRBD1 (5 bases). Germline loops: CDR1 SGHTA, CDR2 FQGTGA. CDR3 length: 18 residues. The CDR3, as DNA: TGTGCCAGCAGCTTAATGCGCCGCCCCGACTCTGGGGCCAACGGCCTGACTTTC. This codes for CASSLMRRPDSGANGLTF.

The chain links TRBV19 to TRBJ2-3, with TRBD2 identical over 9 bases. J gave up 2 bases and V 1 base, and 4 bases lay outside the gene matches. Germline V lookup: CDR1 LNHDA, CDR2 SQIVND (reference sequence). CDR3 size: 16 residues. Here the CDR3 DNA reads TGTGCCAGTAGTATAGTACGACTAGCGGACACAGATACGCAGTATTTT. It codes for CASSIVRLADTDTQYF.

This chain links TRBV10-2 with TRBJ1-2; 7 bases are a match to TRBD1. Per germline, CDR1 WSHSY and CDR2 SAAADI. Trimming took 4 bases from V and 10 from J; bases not matched to a gene: 12. There are 14 residues in the CDR3. The CDR3: CASSVRTGSNDYTF. As DNA, the CDR3 is TGCGCCAGCAGTGTGCGGACAGGCTCAAACGACTACACCTTC.

This chain uses TRBV30 with TRBJ2-1; D is uncertain. The CDR3 covers 12 residues. The germline V gene has CDR1 GTSNPN and CDR2 SVGIG (reference sequence). Trimming stripped 4 bases from V and 4 bases from J, with 8 bases between. The CDR3 bases are TGTGCCTGGAAACAGATTTACAATGAGCAGTTCTTC. The encoded protein is CAWKQIYNEQFF.

The chain couples TRBV2 to TRBJ1-1, with 7 bases aligning to TRBD1. Germline CDR1 SNHLY, CDR2 FYNNEI. V gave up 7 bases and J gave up 8 bases; unmatched junction bases: 7. The CDR3 spans 12 residues. The CDR3 sequence is CASKGGRYEAFF. CDR3 sequence (DNA): TGTGCCAGCAAAGGGGGCAGATACGAAGCTTTCTTT.

The chain employs TRBV2 and TRBJ1-4; D not certain. Trimming took 7 bases from V and 5 from J, leaving 11 bases between them. The germline CDR1 and CDR2 sequences are SNHLY and FYNNEI. This CDR3 has 13 amino acids. In DNA, the CDR3 is TGTGCCAGCATTTACAGTTCGAATGAAAAACTGTTTTTT. Translating gives CASIYSSNEKLFF.

On this clone itself: The junction does not match germline at one end; this may be a read error. This sequence joins TRBV7-9 and TRBJ2-5; 7 bases line up with TRBD2. Germline CDR1 and CDR2: SEHNR and FQNEAQ (reference sequence). This CDR3 has 12 residues. The CDR3 loop reads CSSSLGGGGQYF. Here the CDR3 DNA reads TGTTCCAGCAGCTTAGGCGGGGGAGGCCAGTACTTC.

Only one count was recorded for this clone. The chain joins TRBV5-1 to TRBJ2-3; 10 bases match TRBD2. Germline V gene data show CDR1 as SGHRS and CDR2 as YFSETQ. The CDR3 is 16 amino acids. V lost 0 bases to trimming and J lost 4 bases; unmatched junction nucleotides: 5. The CDR3 nucleotides are TGCGCCAGCAGCTTGGAGGGACTAGCGACTTCAGATACGCAGTATTTT. Protein: CASSLEGLATSDTQYF.

The J gene is TRBJ2-1, the V gene TRBV5-6; tentative D call: TRBD1 (6 bases). Germline CDR1 SGHDT, CDR2 YYEEEE. The germline V and J ends were trimmed by 4 bases and 1 base, with 18 bases remaining between them. This CDR3 comprises 17 residues. As DNA, the CDR3 is TGTGCCAGCAGCCCGGGGCTACAGGGCTTTTCCTACAATGAGCAGTTCTTC. Amino acid sequence: CASSPGLQGFSYNEQFF.

The genes are TRBV30 and TRBJ1-3, with TRBD1 identical over 9 bases. This CDR3 region has 15 residues. V was pared by 4 bases and J by 4 bases, with 8 bases of the junction left unmatched. From germline, CDR1 is GTSNPN and CDR2 SVGIG (reference sequence). In nucleotides, the CDR3 is TGTGCCTGGAACTCTTACAGGGGGCTGGGAAACACCATATATTTT. It specifies CAWNSYRGLGNTIYF.

The rearrangement uses TRBV6-5 and TRBJ2-2; TRBD2 matches at 13 bases. The length of the CDR3 is 15 residues. The J segment lost 6 bases and the V segment lost 6 bases, leaving 4 bases of the junction unmatched. From germline, CDR1 is MNHEY and CDR2 SVGAGI. The CDR3 protein is CASSRLAGGAGELFF. The DNA for the CDR3 is TGTGCCAGCAGCCGACTAGCGGGGGGCGCCGGGGAGCTGTTTTTT.

The rearrangement joins TRBV4-2 to TRBJ1-1, with D possibly TRBD1 on 5 matching bases. The germline gives CDR1 LGHNA, CDR2 YNFKEQ. V was cut by 0 bases and J by 11 bases, with 16 bases left in between. CDR3 size: 14 residues. CDR3: CASSQEAQGRMAFF. DNA of the CDR3: TGTGCCAGCAGCCAAGAGGCTCAGGGTCGGATGGCTTTCTTT.

This chain links TRBV27 with TRBJ1-6; TRBD1 aligns across 9 bases. With V trimmed by 0 bases and J by 10 bases, 4 bases remained unmatched. CDR1 and CDR2 (germline): MNHEY, SMNVEV (reference sequence). The CDR3 is made up of 15 amino acids. CDR3 nucleotide sequence: TGTGCCAGCAGTTTATCCTGGGACAGGGTATCACCCCTCCACTTT. Translating gives CASSLSWDRVSPLHF.

This clone was seen only once. The rearrangement links TRBV19 to TRBJ2-2, with D tentatively TRBD1 (6 bases). Germline V lookup: CDR1 LNHDA, CDR2 SQIVND (reference sequence). V lost 3 bases and J 1 base, leaving 9 bases between the germline ends. The CDR3 loop spans 15 amino acids. CDR3 nucleotide sequence: TGTGCCAGTAGTATTGGGACACAGAACACCGGGGAGCTGTTTTTT. Its protein is CASSIGTQNTGELFF.